The 8 T cell receptor beta chains below were found in one sample sequenced in a study of cytotoxic CD8 clonotypes in ibrutinib-treated CLL. TCRdb's copy holds only in-frame clones and misses some; the assay was immunoSEQ multiplex PCR. In the table there are hundreds of thousands of clones, 70% of which are singletons. The specimen was PBMCs, collected after 24 months of ibrutinib treatment. The receptors originated from a human donor with chronic lymphocytic leukemia.

The gene calls are TRBV10-1 and TRBJ2-3; 7 nucleotides agree with TRBD2. Trimming took 3 bases from V and 0 from J; bases not matched to a gene: 6. The CDR3 has 16 amino acids. Germline V CDR1 and CDR2: WNHNN, SYGVQD (reference sequence). CDR3 DNA: TGCGCCAGCAGTGATACTAGCGCCCCAAGCACAGATACGCAGTATTTT. Residues: CASSDTSAPSTDTQYF.

The chain is built from TRBV7-3 and TRBJ2-7; no firm D call. V was trimmed by 2 bases and J by 4 bases, leaving 12 bases between them. CDR1 and CDR2 from the germline V gene are SGHTA and FQGTGA. The CDR3 totals 14 residues. This CDR3 is CASSLLGTQYEQYF. The CDR3, as DNA: TGTGCCAGCAGCTTACTCGGCACACAATACGAGCAGTACTTC.

This CDR3 reads CASSLVVGRGRTDTQYF. DNA of the CDR3: TGCGCCAGCAGCTTGGTTGTCGGGCGGGGTCGCACAGATACGCAGTATTTT. The chain recombines TRBV5-1 with TRBJ2-3, with a weak D call TRBD2 (6 bases). Germline V gene data show CDR1 as SGHRS and CDR2 as YFSETQ. The length of the CDR3 is 17 residues. V was clipped by 0 bases and J by 1 base, with 15 bases between them.

This clone was recorded at least ten times. A read error may produce the germline difference seen at one junction end. Other DNA sequences within the sample encode an identical CDR3. The J gene is TRBJ1-5, the V gene TRBV5-1; no clear D gene. The CDR3 covers 14 residues. CDR1 and CDR2 from the germline V gene are SGHRS and YFSETQ. The CDR3 sequence is CASSLLGGNQPQHF. The DNA of the CDR3 is TGTGCCAGCAGCTTGCTTGGAGGGAATCAGCCCCAGCATTTT.

V gene TRBV5-4 combines with J gene TRBJ2-3, with D maybe TRBD2 (6 bases). V was clipped by 4 bases and J by 0 bases, with 9 bases between them. This CDR3 has 14 amino acids. CDR1 is SGHNT, CDR2 YYREEE, per germline (reference sequence). The DNA of the CDR3 is TGTGCCAGCAGCGTTGGGACTAGCACAGATACGCAGTATTTT. Translating gives CASSVGTSTDTQYF.

This chain joins TRBV20-1 and TRBJ2-1; the D is unclear. CDR3 length: 11 amino acids. CDR1 and CDR2 (germline): DFQATT, SNEGSKA (reference sequence). Between the trimmed V and J ends, which lost 6 bases and 6 bases, there was a span of 9 bases. The CDR3 reads CSAPVSNEQFF. CDR3 nucleotide sequence: TGCAGTGCGCCCGTTAGCAATGAGCAGTTCTTC.

The chain employs TRBV28 and TRBJ1-2, with D unclear. The CDR3 covers 11 residues. Trimming stripped 4 bases from V and 8 bases from J, with 8 bases between. From germline, CDR1 is MDHEN and CDR2 SYDVKM. CDR3 loop: CASSSTEGYTF. The CDR3, as DNA: TGTGCCAGCAGTTCGACTGAGGGCTACACCTTC.

The genes are TRBV7-9 and TRBJ2-2, with D possibly TRBD1 on 5 matching bases. The CDR3 is 16 amino acids. Germline CDR1 and CDR2: SEHNR and FQNEAQ (reference sequence). The V end lost 8 bases, the J end lost 3 bases, and 19 bases lay between the germline ends. CDR3 coding DNA: TGTGCCAGCCGACACTTACAGGTTCTCTACACCGGGGAGCTGTTTTTT. Protein sequence: CASRHLQVLYTGELFF.